This TCR beta chain emerged from a study of CD8 T cells in ankylosing spondylitis. Overall study results and limits: It appeared that ankylosing spondylitis blood was characterized by a TCR beta motif of several highly homologous variants.

The CDR3 runs 12 residues. Deletions cut 10 bases from V and 3 bases from J, with 10 bases between. Germline V lookup: CDR1 MNHEY, CDR2 SVGAGI. With respect to this clonotype: As yet, its antigen is unknown.

TCRdb processed the 5' RACE reads anew with MiXCR; each CDR3 protein has one entry. The profile shows some 800,000 distinct CDR3 sequences, about 10% of them singletons. The sequence was collected from a male donor with ankylosing spondylitis. Sequenced sample: blood, either unsorted or a sorted T cell fraction (not recorded which). The chain employs TRBV6-5 and TRBJ2-1; D possibly corresponds to TRBD2 (5 bases). DNA of the CDR3: TGTGCCACTAAGCGGTTCTACAATGAGCAGTTCTTC. This gives the protein CATKRFYNEQFF.